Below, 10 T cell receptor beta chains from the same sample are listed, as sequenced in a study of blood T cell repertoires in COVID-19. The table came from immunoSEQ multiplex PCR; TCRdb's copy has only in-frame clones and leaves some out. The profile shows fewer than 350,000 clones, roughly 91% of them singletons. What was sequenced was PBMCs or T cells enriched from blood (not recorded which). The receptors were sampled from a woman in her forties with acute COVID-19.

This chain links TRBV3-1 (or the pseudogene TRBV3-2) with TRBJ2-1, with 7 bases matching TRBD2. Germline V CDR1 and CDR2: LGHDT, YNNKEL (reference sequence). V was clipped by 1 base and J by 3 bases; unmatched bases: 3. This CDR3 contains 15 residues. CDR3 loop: CASSQAGLRYNEQFF. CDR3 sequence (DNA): TGTGCCAGCAGCCAAGCGGGACTACGCTACAATGAGCAGTTCTTC.

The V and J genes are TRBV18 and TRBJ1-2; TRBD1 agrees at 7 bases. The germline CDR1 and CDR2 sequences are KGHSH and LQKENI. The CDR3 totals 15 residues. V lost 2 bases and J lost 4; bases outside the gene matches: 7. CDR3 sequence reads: CASSPDRDQRYGYTF. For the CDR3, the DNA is TGTGCCAGCTCACCAGACAGGGACCAACGCTATGGCTACACCTTC.

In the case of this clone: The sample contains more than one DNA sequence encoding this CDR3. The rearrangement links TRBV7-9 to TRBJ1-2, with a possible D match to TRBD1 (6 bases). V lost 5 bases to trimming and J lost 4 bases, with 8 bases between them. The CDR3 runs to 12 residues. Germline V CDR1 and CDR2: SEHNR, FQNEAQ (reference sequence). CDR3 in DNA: TGTGCCAGCAGCCCGGACAGCTATGGCTACACCTTC. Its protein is CASSPDSYGYTF.

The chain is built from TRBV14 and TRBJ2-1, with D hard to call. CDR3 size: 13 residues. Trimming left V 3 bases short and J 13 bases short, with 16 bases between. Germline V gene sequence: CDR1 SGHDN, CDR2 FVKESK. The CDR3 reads CASSQNYQRPQFF. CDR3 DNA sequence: TGTGCCAGCAGCCAGAACTACCAGAGACCCCAGTTCTTC.

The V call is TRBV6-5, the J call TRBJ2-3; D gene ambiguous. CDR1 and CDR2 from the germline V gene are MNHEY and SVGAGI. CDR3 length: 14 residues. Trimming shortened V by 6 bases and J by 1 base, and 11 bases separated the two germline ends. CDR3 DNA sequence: TGTGCCAGCAGGGAGTGGTGGGGCACAGATACGCAGTATTTT. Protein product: CASREWWGTDTQYF.

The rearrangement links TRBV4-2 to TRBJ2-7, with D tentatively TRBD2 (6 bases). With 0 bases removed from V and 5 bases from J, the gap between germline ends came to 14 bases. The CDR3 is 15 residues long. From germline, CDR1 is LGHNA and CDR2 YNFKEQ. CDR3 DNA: TGTGCCAGCAGCCAAGACTTGAGGGGCGGGAACGAGCAGTACTTC. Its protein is CASSQDLRGGNEQYF.

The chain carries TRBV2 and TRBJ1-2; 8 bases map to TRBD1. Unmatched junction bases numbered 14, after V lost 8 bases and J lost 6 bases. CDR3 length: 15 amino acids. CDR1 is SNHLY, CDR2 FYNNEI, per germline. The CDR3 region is CASVHNGQGRDGYTF. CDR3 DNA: TGTGCCAGCGTACATAACGGACAGGGTCGAGATGGCTACACCTTC.

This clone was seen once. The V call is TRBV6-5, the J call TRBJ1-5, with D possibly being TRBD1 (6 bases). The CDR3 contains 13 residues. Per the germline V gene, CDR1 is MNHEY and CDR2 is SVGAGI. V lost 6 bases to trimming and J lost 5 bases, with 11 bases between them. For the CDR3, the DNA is TGTGCCAGCAGGATAAAGGGGGATCAGCCCCAGCATTTT. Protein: CASRIKGDQPQHF.

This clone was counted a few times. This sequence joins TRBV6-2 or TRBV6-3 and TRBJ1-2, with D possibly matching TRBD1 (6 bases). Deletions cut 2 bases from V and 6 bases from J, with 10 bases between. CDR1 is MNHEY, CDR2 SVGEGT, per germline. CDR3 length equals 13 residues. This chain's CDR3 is CASSYPTGNGYTF. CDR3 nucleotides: TGTGCCAGCAGTTACCCGACAGGAAATGGCTACACCTTC.

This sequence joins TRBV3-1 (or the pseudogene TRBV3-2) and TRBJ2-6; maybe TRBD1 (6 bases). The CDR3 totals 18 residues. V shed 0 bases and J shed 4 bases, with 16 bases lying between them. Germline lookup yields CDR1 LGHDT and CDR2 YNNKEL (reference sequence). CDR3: CASSQESRQEEGANVLTF. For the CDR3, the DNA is TGTGCCAGCAGCCAAGAGTCTAGACAGGAGGAAGGGGCCAACGTCCTGACTTTC.